This record looks at one T cell receptor beta chain sequence and its context. The entry originates in a study of regulatory T cells in long-lasting Graves disease. Germline CDR1 is SNHLY and CDR2 is FYNNEI. The CDR3 spans 17 residues. The ends were cut back, 6 bases at V and 0 bases at J, with 18 bases in the middle. To make TCR beta libraries, researchers used iRepertoire HTBI primers and Arm-PCR of CDR3 regions. MiXCR was run by TCRdb on the multiplex PCR reads, yielding one entry per CDR3 protein. The sample has fewer than 600,000 distinct CDR3 sequences, about 20% seen once. Time point indicated: persistent/refractory GD, antithyroid drugs over 5 years with positive TRAb. Preparation of the TCR library used RNA extracted from PBMCs.

This clonotype originated in a female donor with Graves disease. Sequences were derived from peripheral blood mononuclear cells (PBMCs), sampled when the disease was refractory, from a patient treated with antithyroid drugs. The chain employs TRBV2 and TRBJ1-3; D is ambiguous. Here the CDR3 DNA reads TGTGCCAGCAGCCCGCCCTCGGACGGAAGCTCTGGAAACACCATATATTTT. The encoded protein is CASSPPSDGSSGNTIYF.